This TCR beta chain derives from a study of identical twins' blood T cells. The V gene lost 5 bases and the J gene lost 7 bases, with 12 bases spanning the gap. The CDR3 spans 13 residues. With regard to this clonotype: Its specificity is not known.

Libraries were made from RNA as TCR cDNA, using a modified protocol. Both ends of each TCR cDNA library bore sample-specific barcodes. Per the original methods: Each library had about 2 to 3.6 million CDR3 reads and about 85,000 to nearly 550,000 clonotypes. TCRdb recomputed calls from the 5' RACE reads with MiXCR, one row per CDR3 protein. TCRdb assigned the V and J calls; the authors' analysis was not used. Among 350,000 to 400,000 distinct CDR3 sequences listed, about 28% were seen once. Broader study findings: Mainly, cloneset size products determined shared clonotypes, twins included.

What was sequenced was PBMCs. The sequence came from a woman aged 18 to 55 in good health. The chain uses TRBV12-3 or TRBV12-4 and TRBJ1-5, with a possible D match to TRBD1 (5 bases). As DNA, the CDR3 is TGTGCCAGCAGTCCTGGGGGTCCCCAGCCCCAGCATTTT. Its protein is CASSPGGPQPQHF.